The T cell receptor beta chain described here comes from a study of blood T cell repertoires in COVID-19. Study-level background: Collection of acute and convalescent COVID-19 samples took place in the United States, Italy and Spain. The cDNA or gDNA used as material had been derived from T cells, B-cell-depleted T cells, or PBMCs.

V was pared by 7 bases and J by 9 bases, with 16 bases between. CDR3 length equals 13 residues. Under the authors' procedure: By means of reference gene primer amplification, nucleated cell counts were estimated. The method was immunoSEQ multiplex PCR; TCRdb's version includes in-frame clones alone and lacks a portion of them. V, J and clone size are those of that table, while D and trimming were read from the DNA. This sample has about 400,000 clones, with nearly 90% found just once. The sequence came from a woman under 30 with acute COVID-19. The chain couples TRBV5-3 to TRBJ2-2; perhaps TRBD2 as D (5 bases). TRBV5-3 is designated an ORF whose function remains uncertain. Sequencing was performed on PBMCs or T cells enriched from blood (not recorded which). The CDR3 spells CARLTNTTWELFF. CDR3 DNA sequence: TGTGCCAGACTGACTAACACGACCTGGGAGCTGTTTTTT.